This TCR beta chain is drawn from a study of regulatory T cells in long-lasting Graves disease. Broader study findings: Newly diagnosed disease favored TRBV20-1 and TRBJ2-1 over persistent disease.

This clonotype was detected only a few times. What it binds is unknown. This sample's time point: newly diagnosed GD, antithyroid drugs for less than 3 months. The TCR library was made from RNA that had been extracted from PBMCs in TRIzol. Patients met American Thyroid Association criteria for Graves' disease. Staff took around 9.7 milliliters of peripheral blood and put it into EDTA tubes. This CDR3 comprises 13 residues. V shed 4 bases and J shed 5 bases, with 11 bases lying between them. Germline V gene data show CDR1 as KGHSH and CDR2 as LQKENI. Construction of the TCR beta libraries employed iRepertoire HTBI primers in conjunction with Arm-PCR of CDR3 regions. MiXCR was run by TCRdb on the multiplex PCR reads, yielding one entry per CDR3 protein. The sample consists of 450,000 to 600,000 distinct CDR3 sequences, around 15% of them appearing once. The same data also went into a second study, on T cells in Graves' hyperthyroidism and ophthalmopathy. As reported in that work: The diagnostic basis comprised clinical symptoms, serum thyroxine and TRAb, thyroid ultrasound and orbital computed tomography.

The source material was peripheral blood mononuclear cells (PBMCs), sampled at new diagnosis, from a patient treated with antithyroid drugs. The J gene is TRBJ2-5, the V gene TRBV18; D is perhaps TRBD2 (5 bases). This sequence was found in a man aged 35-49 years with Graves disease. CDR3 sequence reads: CASSRTLEETQYF. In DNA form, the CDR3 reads TGTGCCAGCTCACGGACTCTGGAGGAGACCCAGTACTTC.